Below are 21 T cell receptor beta chains sequenced from a single sample in a study of radiation and T cells in renal cell carcinoma. Assay used: immunoSEQ multiplex PCR; TCRdb lists only in-frame clones, some missing. The sample includes approximately 86,000 clones, 70% to 90% of them seen just once. Specified time point: blood 4 weeks post-SBRT, at nephrectomy. Treatment of the sample: 15 Gy SBRT to primary tumor, nephrectomy 4 weeks later. The sequences come from blood, collected from a patient whose treatment included radiotherapy and nephrectomy. The receptor set was obtained from a man aged 45 to 65 with renal cell carcinoma.

CDR3 coding DNA: TGCGCCAGCAGACACTCTGTCGGGGGGATGGCCCGAAGGGCAGATACGCAGTATTTT. Its protein product is CASRHSVGGMARRADTQYF. The chain has TRBV5-1 and TRBJ2-3, with 7 bases matching TRBD2. Germline CDR1 SGHRS, CDR2 YFSETQ. V shed 5 bases, J shed 4 bases, and the junction held 22 bases outside the gene matches. The CDR3 spans 19 residues.

This CDR3 reads CASSSGQGATKNIQYF. The CDR3 nucleotides read TGCGCCAGCAGCTCCGGACAGGGGGCGACCAAAAACATTCAGTACTTC. The rearrangement uses TRBV5-1 and TRBJ2-4, with 11 bases identical to TRBD1. V was pared by 3 bases and J by 2 bases, with 4 bases of the junction left unmatched. This CDR3 region has 16 residues. The germline V gene has CDR1 SGHRS and CDR2 YFSETQ.

The gene calls are TRBV27 and TRBJ1-1, with D possibly TRBD1 on 5 matching bases. V lost 4 bases to trimming and J lost 7 bases, with 16 bases between them. CDR1 and CDR2 (germline): MNHEY, SMNVEV (reference sequence). The CDR3 loop spans 14 amino acids. CDR3 DNA: TGTGCCAGCAGTTACAAGACCGGGACGGGTGAAGCTTTCTTT. Translated: CASSYKTGTGEAFF.

The chain employs TRBV19 and TRBJ1-2, with a possible D match to TRBD1 (5 bases). V lost 7 bases, J lost 1 base, and 19 bases lay in between. There are 16 residues in the CDR3. Germline V gives CDR1 LNHDA, CDR2 SQIVND (reference sequence). CDR3 region: CASTRAPFDSNYGYTF. In DNA, the CDR3 is TGTGCCAGTACCCGAGCCCCATTTGACAGTAACTATGGCTACACCTTC.

The chain uses TRBV6-5 and TRBJ1-1; 8 bases map to TRBD1. J gave up 6 bases and V 6 bases, and 6 bases lay outside the gene matches. The CDR3 has 13 amino acids. Germline CDR1 is MNHEY and CDR2 is SVGAGI. The CDR3 sequence is CASRLRGLAEAFF. The CDR3 DNA sequence: TGTGCCAGCAGGCTCAGGGGGCTTGCTGAAGCTTTCTTT.

V usage is TRBV5-1 and J usage is TRBJ2-1, with D possibly TRBD1 on 6 matching bases. V lost 6 bases and J lost 5, with 21 bases in between. The germline gives CDR1 SGHRS, CDR2 YFSETQ. The CDR3 runs 16 residues. The CDR3 loop is CASTVSGQGTHNEQFF. In DNA, the CDR3 is TGCGCCAGCACCGTCTCCGGGCAGGGGACACACAATGAGCAGTTCTTC.

The gene calls are TRBV2 and TRBJ1-2; 8 bases agree with TRBD1. From germline, CDR1 is SNHLY and CDR2 FYNNEI. Unmatched junction bases numbered 0, after V lost 4 bases and J lost 5 bases. CDR3 length: 12 amino acids. The CDR3 region has the DNA TGTGCCAGCAGTGGACAGGGGTATGGCTACACCTTC. Encoded protein: CASSGQGYGYTF.

J is TRBJ1-5 and V is TRBV28, with D possibly matching TRBD1 (5 bases). Germline CDR1 reads MDHEN; CDR2 reads SYDVKM. The CDR3 is made up of 16 amino acids. The V end lost 0 bases, the J end lost 5 bases, and 14 bases lay between the germline ends. The CDR3 DNA reads TGTGCCAGCAGTTTATGGGCAGGGAGGGTTGATCAGCCCCAGCATTTT. Amino acid sequence: CASSLWAGRVDQPQHF.

The chain combines TRBV19 with TRBJ2-1, with TRBD2 identical over 10 bases. J lost 7 bases, V lost 8 bases, and 11 bases had no gene match. Per the germline V gene, CDR1 is LNHDA and CDR2 is SQIVND (reference sequence). The CDR3 has 15 residues. The CDR3 region has the DNA TGTGCCAGTTTTGATGAGCGGGGGGGCGCGAATGAGCAGTTCTTC. It encodes CASFDERGGANEQFF.

V is TRBV27 and J is TRBJ2-3; a weak D match, TRBD2 (5 bases). CDR3 length: 18 amino acids. Germline-derived CDR1 and CDR2 are MNHEY and SMNVEV (reference sequence). V lost 4 bases and J 3 bases, leaving 23 bases between the germline ends. The CDR3 nucleotides are TGTGCCAGCAGTTCAGTGGTAGCGATACTTAAAAGTACAGATACGCAGTATTTT. This gives the protein CASSSVVAILKSTDTQYF.

In its sample, this clone was seen once. The J gene is TRBJ1-5, the V gene TRBV18; 11 bases are shared with TRBD1. The trim removed 3 bases at V and 3 bases at J, leaving 4 bases unmatched. Per germline, CDR1 KGHSH and CDR2 LQKENI. The CDR3 is 16 residues long. The CDR3 reads CASSPGDRGYNQPQHF. As DNA, the CDR3 is TGTGCCAGCTCACCGGGGGACAGGGGGTACAATCAGCCCCAGCATTTT.

The V call is TRBV27, the J call TRBJ2-2; D call uncertain. Germline values: CDR1 MNHEY, CDR2 SMNVEV (reference sequence). The CDR3 runs 14 residues. The V end lost 1 base, the J end lost 4 bases, and 7 bases lay between the germline ends. The DNA of the CDR3 is TGTGCCAGCAGTTTATTCCTGGGCACCGGGGAGCTGTTTTTT. It translates to CASSLFLGTGELFF.

This chain links TRBV7-9 with TRBJ1-4; TRBD1 agrees at 9 bases. This CDR3 is built from 13 residues. Germline values: CDR1 SEHNR, CDR2 FQNEAQ (reference sequence). The ends lost 3 bases at V and 8 bases at J; junction bases unmatched: 1. As DNA, the CDR3 is TGTGCCAGCAGCTTCGGGACAGGGGAAAAACTGTTTTTT. Encoded protein: CASSFGTGEKLFF.

This clone was detected a few times. The genes are TRBV7-9 and TRBJ2-7; weak D call: TRBD2 (6 bases). V lost 3 bases to trimming and J lost 3 bases, with 12 bases between them. Germline V gives CDR1 SEHNR, CDR2 FQNEAQ (reference sequence). The CDR3 spans 14 residues. The CDR3 sequence is CASSLSGVLYEQYF. The CDR3 region has the DNA TGTGCCAGCAGCTTGTCGGGGGTCCTCTACGAGCAGTACTTC.

The chain combines TRBV21-1 with TRBJ2-2. TRBV21-1 corresponds to a pseudogene. There are 17 residues in the CDR3. CDR3 in amino acids: CASSKSGSWLSTGELFF. The DNA for the CDR3 is TGTGCCAGCAGCAAATCTGGGTCATGGCTTAGTACCGGGGAGCTGTTTTTT.

Details on this clone: The same CDR3 can be traced to other DNA sequences in this sample. The chain couples TRBV5-1 to TRBJ1-1, with a weak D call TRBD1 (6 bases). From germline, CDR1 is SGHRS and CDR2 YFSETQ. Trimming took off 0 bases at V and 2 bases at J, with 8 bases between the two ends. The CDR3 is 14 residues long. CDR3 in amino acids: CASSLGTANTEAFF. In nucleotides, the CDR3 is TGCGCCAGCAGCTTGGGGACAGCCAACACTGAAGCTTTCTTT.

This chain joins TRBV2 and TRBJ2-7; 7 bases map to TRBD1. The V and J ends lost 6 bases and 2 bases, in that order; junction bases with no gene match: 4. This CDR3 has 13 residues. Per germline, CDR1 SNHLY and CDR2 FYNNEI. CDR3 region: CASRQGPTYEQYF. The CDR3 DNA reads TGTGCCAGCAGACAGGGGCCGACCTACGAGCAGTACTTC.

This clone occurred a few times. J is TRBJ2-5 and V is TRBV5-6; TRBD2 matches 11 bases. From germline, CDR1 is SGHDT and CDR2 YYEEEE. This CDR3 contains 16 residues. V was clipped by 0 bases and J by 1 base; unmatched bases: 2. The CDR3 reads CASSLGGLAVQETQYF. CDR3 sequence (DNA): TGTGCCAGCAGCTTGGGGGGACTAGCGGTCCAAGAGACCCAGTACTTC.

This chain connects TRBV19 to TRBJ1-5, with TRBD1 matching over 7 bases. This CDR3 comprises 15 residues. Losses at the gene ends were 5 bases for V and 0 bases for J; bases not matched to a gene: 4. Germline assignment: CDR1 LNHDA and CDR2 SQIVND (reference sequence). Here the CDR3 reads CASSWTGLSNQPQHF. CDR3 coding DNA: TGTGCCAGTAGTTGGACAGGACTTAGCAATCAGCCCCAGCATTTT.

This clone was counted once. V gene TRBV5-8 combines with J gene TRBJ2-1, with D possibly called TRBD1 or TRBD2 (5 bases each). Trimming removed 2 bases at V and 2 bases at J, with 11 bases between. Germline CDR1 reads SGHTS; CDR2 reads YDEGEE. This CDR3 region has 15 residues. The CDR3 loop reads CASSFYRGAYNEQFF. The CDR3, as DNA: TGTGCCAGCAGCTTTTATAGGGGAGCCTACAATGAGCAGTTCTTC. The entire variable domain, with the rest obtained from reference TRBV5-8 and TRBJ2-1, is as follows: EAGVTQSPTHLIKTRGQQATLRCSPISGHTSVYWYQQALGLGLQFLLWYDEGEERNRGNFPPRFSGRQFPNYSSELNVNALELEDSALYLCASSFYRGAYNEQFFGPGTRLTVL.

This chain uses TRBV10-2 with TRBJ2-3; the D gene could be TRBD1 or TRBD2 (6 bases each). From germline, CDR1 is WSHSY and CDR2 SAAADI. The CDR3 length is 15 residues. The V end was cut by 8 bases, the J end by 2 bases, with 17 bases between. The CDR3 region has the DNA TGCGCCAGCCACGATTGGGGGGCGTCCACAGATACGCAGTATTTT. Translation gives CASHDWGASTDTQYF.